This paragraph covers one T cell receptor beta chain sequence. The CDR3 is 15 amino acids. The V gene's germline CDR1 is SGHAT and CDR2 FQNNGV. The V gene lost 0 bases and the J gene lost 1 base, with 8 bases spanning the gap. The authors ran a second PCR of 7 to 11 cycles using a sample-barcoded 5' primer and a J-beta primer mix. One entry per CDR3 protein results from TCRdb running MiXCR on the 5' RACE reads. This sample has approximately 1.5 million distinct CDR3 sequences, with about 31% found just once. These data come from a study of blood T cells in healthy people across ages. The TCR comes from a woman in her 30s in good health. Sequenced: blood. The chain links TRBV11-2 to TRBJ2-3; a possible D gene is TRBD2 (5 bases). CDR3 bases: TGTGCCAGCAGCTTAGACGTGCGGGGCACAGATACGCAGTATTTT. Translation: CASSLDVRGTDTQYF.